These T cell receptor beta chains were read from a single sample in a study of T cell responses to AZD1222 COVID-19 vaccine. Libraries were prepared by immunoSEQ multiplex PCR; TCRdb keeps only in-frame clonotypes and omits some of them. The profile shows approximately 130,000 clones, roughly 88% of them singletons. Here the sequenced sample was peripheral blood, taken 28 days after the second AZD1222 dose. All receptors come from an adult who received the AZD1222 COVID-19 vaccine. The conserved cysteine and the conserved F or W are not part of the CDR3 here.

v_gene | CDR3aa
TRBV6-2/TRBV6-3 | ASSSFDRTTEAF
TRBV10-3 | AINQRGAHTGRTDTQY
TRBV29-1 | SVATSSNEKLF
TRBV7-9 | ASSLGGYYGYT
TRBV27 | ASSPVTGNNYGYT
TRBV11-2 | ASSLSSGTDTQY
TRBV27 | ASSPQGDSYNEQF
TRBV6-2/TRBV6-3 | ASSFGLSYQPQH
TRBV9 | ASSVVAGSYGYT
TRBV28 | ASSGQGYSNQPQH
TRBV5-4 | ASSSDRELGNTIY
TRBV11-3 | ASSSDGYGYT
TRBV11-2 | ASSFRASGTDTQY
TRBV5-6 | ASSSWTGVNEKLF
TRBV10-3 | AISGQGEGDEQY
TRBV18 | ASSPGAQETQY
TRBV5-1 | ASSLGGLAGVSSYEQY
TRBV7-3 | ASSQSLHSGANVLT
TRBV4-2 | ASSKDPGPNEKLF
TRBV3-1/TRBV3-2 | ASSQDSGVGNSPLH
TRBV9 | ASSVGLSYEQY
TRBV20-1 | SAGDIHGYT
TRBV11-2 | ASSLQYEEQY
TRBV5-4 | ASSLEGTQPQH
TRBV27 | ASSLQVGTEAF
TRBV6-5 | ASSSTVNEQF
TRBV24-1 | ATSDSGSKEKLF
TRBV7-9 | ASSSNNRLNTEAF
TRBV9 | ASSKQDRSSYNSPLH
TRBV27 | ASSSTGVETQY
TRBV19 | ASSTAGTPYEQY
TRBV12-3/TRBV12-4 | ASQLQGEGQY
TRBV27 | ASSLSQKGDTIY
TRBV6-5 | ATGQGRGEQY
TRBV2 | ASSVFGDSAYNEQF
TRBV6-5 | ASRAWGGNEKLF
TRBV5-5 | ASSLVGSALPYEQY
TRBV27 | ASSNLGQGTIY
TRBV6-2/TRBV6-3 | ASSYSPRNNQPQH
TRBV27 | ASSIGQGRSPLH
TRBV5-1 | ASSTVTGVIYNEQF
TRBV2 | ASITNGHRETQY
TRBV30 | AWGLPGQGGGYGYT
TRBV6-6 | ASSYGTGRALH
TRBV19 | ASSMVWDGETQY
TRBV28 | ASSPTGLAGRDGYEQY
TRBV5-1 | ASSSRDSTGGYT
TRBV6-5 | ASSYGGNTEAF
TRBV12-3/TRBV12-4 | ASSLNPPEEAF
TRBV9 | ASNLQGRGSPLH
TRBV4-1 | ASSLEGRYNEQF